A selection of T cell receptor beta chains follows, all from one sample in a study of T cell clones after liver transplantation. Sequencing was performed with immunoSEQ multiplex PCR; in TCRdb, only in-frame clones are kept and a portion is missing. This table holds 80,000 or so clones, about 82% found once. Sequenced material: CD4+ T cells from blood, taken around 42 months after liver transplant. These receptors originate from a human patient who received a liver transplant. A share of the T cells may be of graft donor origin. CDR3s include the opening cysteine and the closing phenylalanine or tryptophan. Fields, in order: J gene, V gene, clone size, CDR3 protein. The listing skips clone size in some rows; elsewhere it reads once, few, many or a size class.

>TRBJ1-5|TRBV19|once
CASSIQWGNQPQHF
>TRBJ2-7|TRBV2|few
CASRPDRNSYEQYF
>TRBJ2-1|TRBV9|-
CASSVDPSGNNEQFF
>TRBJ1-5|TRBV19|-
CASSSGTAKSGPQHF
>TRBJ2-1|TRBV6-1|-
CASRAGDFNEQFF
>TRBJ1-1|TRBV10-3|-
CAIRDGYTEAFF
>TRBJ1-5|TRBV4-3|-
CASSQDPGHKPQHF
>TRBJ2-4|TRBV7-3|-
CASSPLSSGRADAKNIQYF
>TRBJ2-3|TRBV7-2|-
CASSRAAVTDTQYF
>TRBJ1-5|TRBV6-5|-
CASRNRREINQPQHF
>TRBJ2-5|TRBV7-9|-
CASSLVRETQYF
>TRBJ1-5|TRBV5-1|-
CASSLGQAGQPQHF
>TRBJ2-7|TRBV5-1|few
CASSSQGREQYF
>TRBJ1-2|TRBV28|-
CASSLDGYYGYTF
>TRBJ2-7|TRBV6-5|-
CASTRLAGAYEQYF
>TRBJ2-1|TRBV6-6|-
CASRRDSYNEQFF